This T cell receptor beta chain is drawn from a study of cytomegalovirus exposure and HLA in healthy donors (dated by TCRdb to the late 2010s). Regarding the study in general: According to a later analysis, one platform produced both the 110 or so validation repertoires and the 670 or so repertoires of the first cohort. The aim of the study was to test whether cataloging public T cell receptors could identify signatures of past pathogen exposure. Along with the roughly 670-subject first cohort, a separate validation cohort of approximately 110 different subjects was used. High-throughput TCR immunosequencing, statistical association of individual TCRs with disease status, and machine learning were combined to predict cytomegalovirus infection status.

According to the germline V gene, CDR1 reads SQVTM and CDR2 reads ANQGSEA. CDR3 length: 15 amino acids, cysteine to phenylalanine. Only the CDR3 DNA stays, 45 bases, in frame from base 1. The germline V and J ends show losses of 5 bases and 4 bases respectively, and no gene match explains 7 bases of the junction. The donors belonged to the validation cohort of approximately 130 subjects, which was separate from the roughly 700-subject first cohort. In the case of this clone: The target of this receptor is not known. No much larger clonotype is one base removed from it; base qualities were not supplied.

Library preparation was by the immunoSEQ multiplex PCR assay. Turning to the authors' computational methods: A statistical classification framework was built to diagnose cytomegalovirus status from the catalog of TCR beta chain sequences. Imported from immuneACCESS, the table was reduced by TCRdb to in-frame sequences with V and J called. These copies leave out some clones; in studies compared against another copy, an unresolved V gene accounts for under half, and the cause of the remainder is not known. Clone size and the V and J calls come from that table; the DNA yielded D and trimming. Here the sample has about 56,000 clones; 89% occur a single time. Clones ranked in the top ten supply about 15% of the sample. Here is what the overall study found, with its caveats: The study listed 164 TCR beta chains as associated with cytomegalovirus. Most TCR sequences were observed very rarely across donors, whereas some public TCRs were present in many individuals. A few of the identified cytomegalovirus-associated TCR beta chains were confirmed in vitro to be specific for cytomegalovirus antigens. The authors suggested that the approach could potentially be generalized to other disease states and immunological phenotypes. Of the cluster scores, roughly 93% were above 0 in a later analysis, which found that TCRs clustered in the first cohort also tended to co-occur in the 95 to 150 validation repertoires. The classifier was reported to diagnose cytomegalovirus status with high specificity and sensitivity in both the original and validation cohorts. All 110 or so repertoires were used to score co-occurrence in the validation cohort in a later analysis, because that analysis had no HLA typing for the cohort.

This clonotype was obtained from a woman aged 18-35 years in good health and CMV-seronegative. Sequencing was done on a sample of PBMCs. The rearranged segments are TRBV29-1 and TRBJ1-5; TRBD1 lines up with 11 middle nucleotides. The CDR3 sequence is CSVSFGQGANQPQHF. The DNA sequence is as follows: TGCAGCGTTTCCTTTGGACAGGGGGCGAATCAGCCCCAGCATTTT.